This T cell receptor beta chain was sequenced in a study of identical twins. Only a few counts were recorded for this clonotype. Its target is not known. TCRdb called the 5' RACE reads again in MiXCR, with one record for every CDR3 protein. The sample includes roughly 710,000 distinct CDR3 sequences, approximately 6.1% of them seen just once. The study's findings and limits: Alpha sequences that were out-of-frame and twin-shared showed an excess of low generation probability. Monozygotic twins shared more out-of-frame TCR alpha than recombination models predicted. Reduced insertions were recorded for abundant cord blood beta clonotypes, with no such pattern in memory repertoires.

This CDR3 is 16 amino acids long. The ends lost 4 bases at V and 0 bases at J; junction bases unmatched: 3. The germline V gene encodes CDR1 SGHKS and CDR2 YYEKEE (reference sequence). The chain employs TRBV5-5 and TRBJ2-3; TRBD1 aligns across 12 bases. The source material was naive T cells sorted from blood. The receptor was isolated from a man in his late teens or twenties in good health. The CDR3 loop is CASSGGTGGSTDTQYF. CDR3 DNA: TGTGCCAGCAGCGGGGGGACAGGGGGCAGCACAGATACGCAGTATTTT.